This TCR beta chain stems from a study of blood T cell repertoires in COVID-19. In the study overall: Researchers got acute and convalescent COVID-19 samples from the United States, Italy and Spain.

With 6 bases removed from V and 3 bases from J, the gap between germline ends came to 9 bases. Germline lookup yields CDR1 SEHNR and CDR2 FQNEAQ (reference sequence). CDR3 length: 12 residues. This clone was found once. Original processing methods: Reference gene primers were amplified, and this amplification served to estimate nucleated cell counts. TCRdb keeps only in-frame clones here, not all; method: immunoSEQ multiplex PCR. V, J and clone size reflect that table, while D and trimming were determined from the DNA. The table shows 200,000 to 250,000 clones, with around 84% occurring only once. Material: peripheral blood. The receptor comes from an older woman with active or convalescent COVID-19. V is TRBV7-9 and J is TRBJ2-7; unclear D gene. CDR3 sequence (DNA): TGTGCCAGCAGATCCGACTTCTACGAGCAGTACTTC. Amino acid sequence: CASRSDFYEQYF.